The clone carrying this T cell receptor (beta chain) was observed at least ten times. Its target is not known. Documented time point: newly diagnosed GD, antithyroid drugs for less than 3 months. RNA from PBMCs was the source of the TCR library. V shed 0 bases and J shed 2 bases, with 11 bases lying between them. There are 16 residues in the CDR3. Germline V gene data show CDR1 as SGHAT and CDR2 as FQNNGV. This specimen comes from a study of regulatory T cells in long-lasting Graves disease. Notes on the study in general: The analysis examined peripheral blood only and excluded thyroid tissue.

TCR beta libraries were built with iRepertoire HTBI primers and Arm-PCR of CDR3 regions. TCRdb analysed the multiplex PCR reads with MiXCR anew, one entry per CDR3 protein. The table has about 460,000 distinct CDR3 sequences, approximately 14% seen once. These data were also filed under a second study, of T cells in Graves' hyperthyroidism and ophthalmopathy. This second report adds: The study used the HTBI primer set for a first-round RT-PCR of the TCR CDR3. Researchers report that a 13 V-J model separated ophthalmopathy from stable hyperthyroidism.

The TCR comes from a woman between 50 and 59 years old with Graves disease. This chain uses TRBV11-2 with TRBJ2-1; D not resolved. The sequences come from peripheral blood mononuclear cells (PBMCs), collected at new diagnosis, from a patient treated with antithyroid drugs. The CDR3 is CASSLDLGTPYNEQFF. Here the CDR3 DNA reads TGTGCCAGCAGCTTAGATCTCGGAACACCCTACAATGAGCAGTTCTTC.